One sample yielded the 24 T cell receptor beta chains listed below, sequenced in a study of T cells in Graves' hyperthyroidism and ophthalmopathy. TCR beta CDR3 regions were amplified from RNA transcripts. With the HTBI primer set, the TCR CDR3 went through a first round of RT-PCR. TCRdb independently ran MiXCR on the multiplex PCR reads; one entry per CDR3 protein. The sample includes fewer than 550,000 distinct CDR3 sequences, less than 20% seen only once; the top ten take roughly an eighth. Sequencing used blood. These receptors originate from a woman between 18 and 30 years old with Graves' hyperthyroidism.

J is TRBJ2-3 and V is TRBV2; 9 bases fit TRBD2. In germline, CDR1 is SNHLY, CDR2 FYNNEI. V dropped 4 bases and J dropped 6; count of bases not matched to a gene: 11. This CDR3 has 16 amino acids. The DNA for the CDR3 is TGTGCCAGCAGTGGAAGCGGGAGGACGTTTCGGGATACGCAGTATTTT. Protein: CASSGSGRTFRDTQYF.

This clonotype showed up many times. This rearrangement joins TRBV12-3 or TRBV12-4 to TRBJ2-7, with 9 bases matching TRBD1. J lost 6 bases, V lost 5 bases, and 11 bases had no gene match. The CDR3 sequence is 15 residues long. CDR3 region: CASSPGTGNGGEQYF. The CDR3 nucleotides read TGTGCCAGCAGTCCAGGGACAGGGAACGGAGGCGAGCAGTACTTC.

This clonotype was seen repeatedly, ten times or more. V and J are TRBV7-2 and TRBJ2-3; 14 bases match TRBD2. CDR1 is SGHTA, CDR2 FQGNSA, per germline. CDR3 length equals 15 residues. V was clipped by 4 bases and J by 7 bases; unmatched bases: 4. The CDR3 DNA reads TGTGCCAGCAGCTGGGGACTAGCGGGGGTAAATACGCAGTATTTT. Encoded protein: CASSWGLAGVNTQYF. The complete variable domain, with remaining parts taken from reference TRBV7-2 and TRBJ2-3, reads GAGVSQSPSNKVTEKGKDVELRCDPISGHTALYWYRQSLGQGLEFLIYFQGNSAPDKSGLPSDRFSAERTGGSVSTLTIQRTQQEDSAVYLCASSWGLAGVNTQYFGPGTRLTVL.

The rearrangement uses TRBV19 and TRBJ1-1; D possibly corresponds to TRBD1 (6 bases). The CDR3 extends over 16 amino acids. Per the germline V gene, CDR1 is LNHDA and CDR2 is SQIVND (reference sequence). V was shortened by 1 base and J by 1 base, with 13 bases between the two germline ends. The CDR3 sequence is CASSIGGGWTNTEAFF. The CDR3, as DNA: TGTGCCAGTAGTATAGGGGGGGGCTGGACGAACACTGAAGCTTTCTTT.

The table lists this clonotype with many counts. The chain carries TRBV2 and TRBJ1-1; unclear D gene. Germline CDR1 and CDR2: SNHLY and FYNNEI. This CDR3 contains 13 residues. V shed 2 bases and J shed 2 bases, with 6 bases lying between them. CDR3 protein: CASSELDNTEAFF. CDR3 nucleotides: TGTGCCAGCAGTGAATTGGATAACACTGAAGCTTTCTTT.

This chain links TRBV4-1 with TRBJ2-1, with TRBD2 matching over 7 bases. V was pared by 1 base and J by 4 bases, with 7 bases of the junction left unmatched. The CDR3 totals 16 residues. Germline V gives CDR1 MGHRA, CDR2 YSYEKL. CDR3 sequence: CASSQGGSGPYNEQFF. The CDR3 DNA reads TGCGCCAGCAGCCAAGGGGGTAGCGGGCCTTACAATGAGCAGTTCTTC.

This clonotype came up a few times. V is TRBV24-1 and J is TRBJ2-1; 7 bases fit TRBD1. V shed 3 bases, J shed 5 bases, and the junction held 3 bases outside the gene matches. This CDR3 has 14 amino acids. Germline V CDR1 and CDR2: KGHDR, SFDVKD. CDR3 coding DNA: TGTGCCACCAGTGATGCAGACAGGGACAATGAGCAGTTCTTC. Amino acids: CATSDADRDNEQFF.

This clonotype has a count of ten or more. This chain uses TRBV20-1 with TRBJ2-1; 7 positions match TRBD1. V was clipped by 5 bases and J by 8 bases; unmatched bases: 12. CDR3 length equals 14 residues. From germline, CDR1 is DFQATT and CDR2 SNEGSKA (reference sequence). The CDR3 sequence: CSAASRQGRHEQFF. CDR3 bases: TGCAGTGCTGCCAGCCGACAGGGTAGGCATGAGCAGTTCTTC.

The chain recombines TRBV19 with TRBJ2-1; 11 nucleotides match TRBD1. The J call is in doubt because the DNA end fits TRBJ2-7 better. Germline assignment: CDR1 LNHDA and CDR2 SQIVND (reference sequence). This CDR3 comprises 16 residues. The CDR3 nucleotides read TGTGCCAGTAGTATTCGCTCGGGACAGGGGGTGAATGAGCAGTACTTC. Its protein product is CASSIRSGQGVNEQYF.

This clonotype was counted at least ten times. This sequence joins TRBV28 and TRBJ2-7; D may be TRBD1 (6 bases). The V end lost 5 bases, the J end lost 3 bases, and 14 bases lay between the germline ends. There are 14 residues in the CDR3. From germline, CDR1 is MDHEN and CDR2 SYDVKM. The CDR3 here is CASSPPGQYYEQYF. CDR3 bases: TGTGCCAGCAGTCCTCCGGGACAATACTACGAGCAGTACTTC. Full variable domain (rest looked up from reference TRBV28 and TRBJ2-7): DVKVTQSSRYLVKRTGEKVFLECVQDMDHENMFWYRQDPGLGLRLIYFSYDVKMKEKGDIPEGYSVSREKKERFSLILESASTNQTSMYLCASSPPGQYYEQYFGPGTRLTVT.

The chain employs TRBV20-1 and TRBJ2-5; D is undetermined. The CDR3 spans 15 residues. The germline V gene has CDR1 DFQATT and CDR2 SNEGSKA (reference sequence). V was shortened by 4 bases and J by 2 bases, with 17 bases between the two germline ends. The CDR3 nucleotides read TGCAGTGCTAACGTCCGGACGAAGAATCAAGAGACCCAGTACTTC. The encoded protein is CSANVRTKNQETQYF.

This clonotype was seen repeatedly, ten times or more. The rearrangement links TRBV28 to TRBJ2-3; a weak D match, TRBD2 (6 bases). The V gene's germline CDR1 is MDHEN and CDR2 SYDVKM. CDR3 size: 18 residues. V lost 5 bases to trimming and J lost 0 bases, with 21 bases between them. CDR3 nucleotide sequence: TGTGCCAGCAGTCCGTATACGTGGCGGGGACCTAGCACAGATACGCAGTATTTT. It is translated as CASSPYTWRGPSTDTQYF.

Ten or more counts support this clonotype. This chain links TRBV3-1 with TRBJ2-7, with 8 bases identical to TRBD2. Germline V gene lookup returns CDR1 LGHDT and CDR2 YNNKEL (reference sequence). The CDR3 length is 15 residues. The J segment lost 6 bases and the V segment lost 4 bases, leaving 11 bases of the junction unmatched. The CDR3 reads CASSRGLAGGGEQYF. In DNA, the CDR3 is TGTGCCAGCAGCCGAGGACTAGCTGGCGGAGGCGAGCAGTACTTC.

This clonotype was observed many times. The chain combines TRBV12-3 or TRBV12-4 with TRBJ1-4; 8 nucleotides match TRBD1. The CDR3 loop spans 15 amino acids. V trimming: 6 bases; J trimming: 7 bases; junction bases outside the gene matches: 10. CDR3 bases: TGTGCCAGCAGGCCTACAGGGGGAGGGAGTGAAAAACTGTTTTTT. Translated, it gives CASRPTGGGSEKLFF.

This clonotype has a handful of counts. The J gene is TRBJ1-5, the V gene TRBV19; D is unclear. Deletions cut 6 bases from V and 3 bases from J, with 18 bases between. The CDR3 length is 16 residues. CDR1 and CDR2 from the germline V gene are LNHDA and SQIVND (reference sequence). The CDR3 DNA reads as TGTGCCAGTAGGGGATCTCCTTGGAGGGCCAATCAGCCCCAGCATTTT. Its translation: CASRGSPWRANQPQHF.

This clonotype was counted at least ten times. The chain joins TRBV20-1 to TRBJ2-1; no clear D gene. Germline V gene data show CDR1 as DFQATT and CDR2 as SNEGSKA (reference sequence). Deletions cut 0 bases from V and 1 base from J, with 10 bases between. The CDR3 consists of 15 residues. CDR3 coding DNA: TGCAGTGCTAGAGATCGGGTCCGATCCTACAATGAGCAGTTCTTC. Its translation: CSARDRVRSYNEQFF.

CDR3 in amino acids: CAISERLAGLRKNYEQYF. The CDR3 DNA sequence: TGTGCCATCAGTGAACGACTAGCGGGGCTCAGAAAAAACTACGAGCAGTACTTC. The chain combines TRBV10-3 with TRBJ2-7, with 11 bases matching TRBD2. The ends lost 3 bases at V and 3 bases at J; junction bases unmatched: 13. Germline CDR1 ENHRY, CDR2 SYGVKD. The CDR3 runs to 18 residues.

At least ten counts were recorded for this clonotype. The chain has TRBV5-1 and TRBJ2-7, with TRBD2 as a possible D gene (7 bases). CDR3 length: 16 residues. Trimming took off 5 bases at V and 4 bases at J, with 22 bases between the two ends. In germline, CDR1 is SGHRS, CDR2 YFSETQ. CDR3 in DNA: TGCGCCAGCAGAATTACCCCGGGAGGCCAGGGGTACGAGCAGTACTTC. Protein: CASRITPGGQGYEQYF.

This clonotype was recorded many times. The genes are TRBV3-1 and TRBJ2-5; perhaps TRBD2 as D (5 bases). Germline CDR1 and CDR2: LGHDT and YNNKEL (reference sequence). This CDR3 region has 13 residues. V was pared by 5 bases and J by 4 bases, with 11 bases between. This chain's CDR3 is CASSSREGETQYF. The CDR3 DNA reads TGTGCCAGCAGCTCTCGAGAGGGAGAGACCCAGTACTTC.

Worth noting for this clonotype: A much more abundant neighbour one base away suggests this may be a read error. The genes are TRBV6-4 and TRBJ2-3; 9 positions agree with TRBD1. The length of the CDR3 is 15 residues. The J segment lost 2 bases and the V segment lost 5 bases, leaving 5 bases of the junction unmatched. Germline assignment: CDR1 MRHNA and CDR2 SNTAGT. CDR3 amino acids: CASSNRDRDTDTQYF. The CDR3 region has the DNA TGTGCCAGCAGTAACCGGGACAGGGACACAGATACGCAGTATTTT.

This clonotype was seen many times. The gene calls are TRBV6-1 and TRBJ2-5; D gene uncertain. The CDR3 extends over 12 amino acids. The germline gives CDR1 MNHNS, CDR2 SASEGT. V shed 10 bases and J shed 6 bases, with 15 bases lying between them. For the CDR3, the DNA is TGTGCCATCTTAGACACCGCCCAGACCCAGTACTTC. Its translation is CAILDTAQTQYF.

This clonotype has a count of ten or more. The rearrangement uses TRBV2 and TRBJ2-1; possibly TRBD1 or TRBD2 for D (7 bases each). CDR1 is SNHLY, CDR2 FYNNEI, per germline. This CDR3 has 15 residues. V was trimmed by 6 bases and J by 9 bases, leaving 21 bases between them. The CDR3 region has the DNA TGTGCCAGCAGATACAGGGGCGCGGGAGTGGTTGAGCAGTTCTTC. This encodes CASRYRGAGVVEQFF.

The chain combines TRBV7-3 with TRBJ2-2, with 8 bases matching TRBD2. V was clipped by 5 bases and J by 0 bases; unmatched bases: 14. CDR1 and CDR2 from the germline V gene are SGHTA and FQGTGA. The CDR3 covers 19 residues. CDR3 sequence (DNA): TGTGCCAGCAGCCGGAGAGGGATTTTGGGACTAGCGAACACCGGGGAGCTGTTTTTT. It specifies CASSRRGILGLANTGELFF.

This clonotype was recorded many times. The chain employs TRBV6-5 and TRBJ1-6; TRBD1 agrees at 8 bases. Germline V gives CDR1 MNHEY, CDR2 SVGAGI. CDR3 length: 14 amino acids. The junction had 0 bases not matched to a gene; V was cut back by 2 bases and J by 6 bases. CDR3 DNA sequence: TGTGCCAGCAGTTACGGACAGGGTAATTCACCCCTCCACTTT. Its translation is CASSYGQGNSPLHF.